This record concerns one T cell receptor beta chain sequence. Antigen unknown. TCRdb fed the reads into MiXCR, producing one record per CDR3 protein. The profile covers about 110,000 distinct CDR3 sequences, with 30% to 35% appearing a single time and around two fifths taken by the ten largest. This specimen comes from a study of T cell repertoires in cytomegalovirus infection. Study information: Recently identified HLA-C-restricted CMV epitopes were used, and well-studied HLA-B-restricted CMV epitopes were used as well. Through public TCR beta signatures, both CMV infection and matching HLA type were indicated.

The study, taken as a whole, reports: CMV-specific TCR beta clonotypes restricted by HLA-C were the ones dominating the ex vivo response.

This clonotype originated in a human donor in good health (CMV status not recorded). Some clones in this sample may be carry-over from other donors' samples. The source was CD8+ T cells from cultured PBMCs, collected from culture after CMV antigen stimulation.

CDR3 amino acids: CASSFGPGLNTEAFF. CDR3 nucleotides: TGTGCCAGCAGCTTCGGACCCGGCTTGAACACTGAAGCTTTCTTT. The J gene is TRBJ1-1, the V gene TRBV7-2; D not resolved. CDR1 and CDR2 from the germline V gene are SGHTA and FQGNSA. V was shortened by 3 bases and J by 0 bases, with 11 bases between the two germline ends. The CDR3 loop spans 15 amino acids.